The clone carrying this TCR beta chain came up a few times. The antigen is undetermined. Assay: immunoSEQ multiplex PCR; the TCRdb copy retains only in-frame clones and omits some. Of fewer than 40,000 clones in the sample, 79% are singletons; the top ten hold approximately 5.3%. Single viable CD3+CD4+CD8-CD45RO+ cells were sorted as the memory CD4+ T cells. The data are from a study of memory CD4+ T cells and cytomegalovirus serostatus. The CDR3 consists of 17 residues. CDR1 SGDLS and CDR2 YYNGEE come from the germline V gene. Trimming took off 3 bases at V and 3 bases at J, with 16 bases between the two ends. Study-wide results and caveats: The CMV-associated TCR signature appears largely within the CD4+ memory repertoire.

The TCR originated in an adult in good health and CMV-seropositive. Sequencing was carried out using memory CD4+ T cells from blood. J is TRBJ1-6 and V is TRBV9; perhaps TRBD1 as D (5 bases). The CDR3 loop is CASSGPGLPDYNSPLHF. The CDR3 DNA follows: TGTGCCAGCAGCGGACCAGGGCTCCCTGACTATAATTCACCCCTCCACTTT.